This entry lists 24 T cell receptor beta chains sequenced from one sample in a study of T cells in localized non-small cell lung cancer. Generated by immunoSEQ multiplex PCR, the TCRdb table keeps only in-frame clones and is missing some. Seen here are about 24,000 clones, about 90% observed once, and the top ten hold around 32%. The material sequenced was peripheral blood, taken before any cancer treatment. The receptors here all came from a male donor older than 55 with stage I squamous cell lung carcinoma.

The J gene is TRBJ2-1, the V gene TRBV7-9, with 9 positions matching TRBD1. Germline lookup yields CDR1 SEHNR and CDR2 FQNEAQ (reference sequence). The CDR3 totals 13 residues. With V trimmed by 4 bases and J by 8 bases, 3 bases remained unmatched. The chain's CDR3 is CASSSGQGDEQFF. The CDR3 DNA reads TGTGCCAGCAGCTCGGGACAGGGTGATGAGCAGTTCTTC.

The V and J genes are TRBV29-1 and TRBJ2-7; 10 bases are a match to TRBD2. The CDR3 is 17 residues long. V lost 3 bases to trimming and J lost 3 bases; unmatched junction nucleotides: 14. Looked up from germline, CDR1 is SQVTM and CDR2 is ANQGSEA. Here the CDR3 reads CSVEGALAGDKRYEQYF. The DNA for the CDR3 is TGCAGCGTTGAGGGGGCCCTAGCGGGAGACAAACGCTACGAGCAGTACTTC.

The chain combines TRBV5-4 with TRBJ1-2; D gene uncertain. Between the trimmed V and J ends, which lost 4 bases and 6 bases, there was a span of 10 bases. The germline CDR1 and CDR2 sequences are SGHNT and YYREEE (reference sequence). The CDR3 has 12 amino acids. CDR3 in amino acids: CASSPQQNGYTF. CDR3 in DNA: TGTGCCAGCAGCCCGCAACAAAATGGCTACACCTTC.

The chain combines TRBV9 with TRBJ2-7, with 10 bases that match TRBD2. The CDR3 is 17 residues long. After removal of 0 bases from V and 4 bases from J, the junction contained 10 bases not matched to a gene. The germline V gene encodes CDR1 SGDLS and CDR2 YYNGEE. CDR3 DNA sequence: TGTGCCAGCAGCGTAGGGGATGGACTAGCGGCAGTATACGAGCAGTACTTC. Its translation: CASSVGDGLAAVYEQYF.

The chain links TRBV30 to TRBJ1-2, with a tentative D call TRBD1 (6 bases). V was shortened by 2 bases and J by 4 bases, with 8 bases between the two germline ends. From germline, CDR1 is GTSNPN and CDR2 SVGIG (reference sequence). The CDR3 totals 12 residues. The CDR3 spells CAWSRGAYGYTF. DNA of the CDR3: TGTGCCTGGAGTCGGGGGGCCTATGGCTACACCTTC.

V gene TRBV5-4 combines with J gene TRBJ1-4; TRBD1 matches 7 bases. The V and J ends lost 4 bases and 8 bases, in that order; junction bases with no gene match: 14. This CDR3 has 16 amino acids. CDR1 is SGHNT, CDR2 YYREEE, per germline (reference sequence). CDR3 in amino acids: CASSVTGTKSREKLFF. In nucleotides, the CDR3 is TGTGCCAGCAGCGTGACAGGGACGAAGAGTAGGGAAAAACTGTTTTTT. Full variable domain (rest looked up from reference TRBV5-4 and TRBJ1-4): ETGVTQSPTHLIKTRGQQVTLRCSSQSGHNTVSWYQQALGQGPQFIFQYYREEENGRGNFPPRFSGLQFPNYSSELNVNALELDDSALYLCASSVTGTKSREKLFFGSGTQLSVL.

The V and J genes are TRBV9 and TRBJ2-1, with 8 bases matching TRBD1. Germline lookup yields CDR1 SGDLS and CDR2 YYNGEE. Germline trimming cut 2 bases from V and 4 bases from J; bases unmatched to any gene: 5. CDR3 length: 15 residues. CDR3 bases: TGTGCCAGCAGCGTGCAGACAGGGGAGTACAATGAGCAGTTCTTC. Encoded protein: CASSVQTGEYNEQFF.

V gene TRBV6-7 combines with J gene TRBJ2-1, with 13 bases that match TRBD2. TRBV6-7 is annotated as an ORF whose role is uncertain. The CDR3 is made up of 20 amino acids. J gave up 8 bases and V 0 bases, and 16 bases lay outside the gene matches. CDR3 sequence (DNA): TGTGCCAGCAGTTACTCGACCAGACTAGCGGGAGGCCCTGGTTCCGATGAGCAGTTCTTC. This gives the protein CASSYSTRLAGGPGSDEQFF.

The chain carries TRBV9 and TRBJ2-4; 11 positions agree with TRBD1. V trimming: 0 bases; J trimming: 7 bases; junction bases outside the gene matches: 3. Germline V CDR1 and CDR2: SGDLS, YYNGEE. This CDR3 comprises 15 residues. CDR3 loop: CASSVVGQGANIQYF. For the CDR3, the DNA is TGTGCCAGCAGCGTAGTAGGACAGGGGGCTAACATTCAGTACTTC.

The chain joins TRBV6-5 to TRBJ2-5; D uncertain. Trimming shortened V by 6 bases and J by 2 bases, and 4 bases separated the two germline ends. The V gene's germline CDR1 is MNHEY and CDR2 SVGAGI. This CDR3 region has 11 residues. CDR3 region: CASSRQETQYF. The CDR3 DNA reads TGTGCCAGCAGCCGGCAAGAGACCCAGTACTTC.

The chain is built from TRBV5-1 and TRBJ1-1; D ambiguous. The CDR3 loop spans 13 amino acids. Germline assignment: CDR1 SGHRS and CDR2 YFSETQ. With 2 bases removed from V and 2 bases from J, the gap between germline ends came to 7 bases. As DNA, the CDR3 is TGCGCCAGCAGCTTTGGGTCAAACACTGAAGCTTTCTTT. Translated, it gives CASSFGSNTEAFF.

V and J are TRBV6-5 and TRBJ2-5, with D uncertain. Germline-derived CDR1 and CDR2 are MNHEY and SVGAGI. V lost 2 bases to trimming and J lost 4 bases, with 11 bases between them. CDR3 size: 14 residues. CDR3: CASSYSSRAETQYF. The CDR3 nucleotides read TGTGCCAGCAGTTACAGCTCCAGAGCAGAGACCCAGTACTTC.

This chain joins TRBV7-9 and TRBJ1-2, with D uncertain. Germline V gene lookup returns CDR1 SEHNR and CDR2 FQNEAQ (reference sequence). The ends were cut back, 3 bases at V and 4 bases at J, with 6 bases in the middle. This CDR3 is built from 12 residues. The CDR3, as DNA: TGTGCCAGCAGCTTCGACACCTATGGCTACACCTTC. This translates into CASSFDTYGYTF.

CDR3 region: CASSELRGGTYEQFF. The CDR3 nucleotides are TGCGCCAGCAGTGAACTGCGGGGGGGTACCTATGAGCAGTTCTTC. The V and J genes are TRBV10-1 and TRBJ2-1, with TRBD2 identical over 9 bases. CDR1 and CDR2 (germline): WNHNN, SYGVQD (reference sequence). V lost 3 bases and J lost 8; bases outside the gene matches: 8. The CDR3 is 15 residues long.

This sequence joins TRBV7-9 and TRBJ2-2; D tentatively fits TRBD1 or TRBD2 (5 bases each). V was cut by 5 bases and J by 5 bases, with 18 bases left in between. CDR1 and CDR2 from the germline V gene are SEHNR and FQNEAQ (reference sequence). The CDR3 runs to 16 residues. CDR3 sequence: CASSHMGQGATGELFF. The CDR3 nucleotides read TGTGCCAGCAGCCATATGGGGCAGGGAGCAACCGGGGAGCTGTTTTTT.

This chain links TRBV18 with TRBJ2-1; 9 positions match TRBD2. The germline V gene has CDR1 KGHSH and CDR2 LQKENI. Trimming removed 0 bases from V and 6 bases from J; junction bases left unmatched: 3. The CDR3 totals 15 residues. CDR3 nucleotides: TGTGCCAGCTCACCACCGGGACTAGCTGTCAATGAGCAGTTCTTC. It yields the protein CASSPPGLAVNEQFF. Filled out from reference TRBV18 and TRBJ2-1, the complete variable domain reads NAGVMQNPRHLVRRRGQEARLRCSPMKGHSHVYWYRQLPEEGLKFMVYLQKENIIDESGMPKERFSAEFPKEGPSILRIQQVVRGDSAAYFCASSPPGLAVNEQFFGPGTRLTVL.

Note on this clone: A read error may explain this, as a much larger clone is one base away. The J gene is TRBJ2-6, the V gene TRBV30, with no clear D. Germline-derived CDR1 and CDR2 are GTSNPN and SVGIG (reference sequence). V lost 2 bases, J lost 2 bases, and 10 bases lay in between. CDR3 size: 15 residues. In DNA, the CDR3 is TGTGCCTGGAGTAGTAAGGGCACTGGGGCCAACGTCCTGACTTTC. Encoded protein: CAWSSKGTGANVLTF.

The rearrangement uses TRBV5-6 and TRBJ1-6, with D tentatively TRBD1 (5 bases). V was clipped by 4 bases and J by 7 bases, with 12 bases between them. The CDR3 runs 14 residues. The germline V gene encodes CDR1 SGHDT and CDR2 YYEEEE. CDR3: CASSPGRVNSPLHF. CDR3 in DNA: TGTGCCAGCAGCCCGGGGCGCGTGAATTCACCCCTCCACTTT.

This chain joins TRBV18 and TRBJ2-1, with TRBD2 matching 9 bases. Germline trimming cut 4 bases from V and 3 bases from J; bases unmatched to any gene: 1. The CDR3 has 14 residues. Germline loops: CDR1 KGHSH, CDR2 LQKENI. CDR3 in DNA: TGTGCCAGCTCACTAGCGGGAGTCTACAATGAGCAGTTCTTC. This translates into CASSLAGVYNEQFF.

The chain uses TRBV5-6 and TRBJ1-2; the D gene is possibly TRBD1 (6 bases). V was cut by 8 bases and J by 7 bases, with 12 bases left in between. Germline CDR1 is SGHDT and CDR2 is YYEEEE. This CDR3 has 11 amino acids. DNA for the CDR3: TGTGCCAGAAACAGGGTTTCTGGCTACACCTTC. Translated: CARNRVSGYTF.

J is TRBJ2-7 and V is TRBV7-2; 10 bases map to TRBD1. The ends lost 4 bases at V and 6 bases at J; junction bases unmatched: 6. CDR1 and CDR2 (germline): SGHTA, FQGNSA. CDR3 length: 14 residues. In nucleotides, the CDR3 is TGTGCCAGCAGCTCGACGGGACAGGGGAGCGAGCAGTACTTC. The encoded protein is CASSSTGQGSEQYF.

The genes are TRBV30 and TRBJ1-4; no firm D call. Germline V gene sequence: CDR1 GTSNPN, CDR2 SVGIG (reference sequence). There are 14 residues in the CDR3. V was cut by 3 bases and J by 4 bases, with 12 bases left in between. The DNA for the CDR3 is TGTGCCTGGAGAGGTCAGGACGATAATGAAAAACTGTTTTTT. This gives the protein CAWRGQDDNEKLFF.

This clone was counted a single time. The chain links TRBV13 to TRBJ2-1; TRBD2 matches at 8 bases. The germline gives CDR1 PRHDT, CDR2 FYEKMQ (reference sequence). CDR3 length: 16 residues. J lost 1 base, V lost 5 bases, and 7 bases had no gene match. The CDR3 bases are TGTGCCAGCAGCCCCCGGTCTAGCGGGTCCTACAATGAGCAGTTCTTC. This translates into CASSPRSSGSYNEQFF.

The chain uses TRBV29-1 and TRBJ2-2; 7 nucleotides match TRBD1. This CDR3 contains 14 residues. The V segment lost 4 bases and the J segment 5 bases; nucleotides outside the gene matches: 7. Germline lookup yields CDR1 SQVTM and CDR2 ANQGSEA. Here the CDR3 reads CSVASLRGTGELFF. CDR3 in DNA: TGCAGCGTTGCTTCCCTCAGGGGGACCGGGGAGCTGTTTTTT.